This T cell receptor beta chain was retrieved from a study of T-cell memory formation after mild COVID-19 (dated by TCRdb to the early 2020s). About the investigation overall: Most TCR sequence clusters were specific to one of the two donors. Longitudinal TCRalpha and TCRbeta repertoire sequencing tracked T-cell clones expanding and contracting after mild COVID-19 in two donors. Two young, previously healthy adult volunteers made up the cohort, one male and one female. Results and caveats for the whole study, not just this receptor: Clones that contracted from day 15 to 85 showed balanced CD4/CD8 phenotypes, whereas a second wave of clones that expanded from day 15 to 37 leaned towards CD4+. The detection of some responding clones in pre-infection memory suggests that pre-existing cross-reactive memory T cells joined the SARS-CoV-2 response. Contracting CD4+ clones appeared mostly in the CM and EM memory subsets, whereas CD8+ clones were enriched in EMRA. The study covered only a couple of mild cases, and larger cohorts including severe cases with pre-infection samples were considered necessary. Whether the second-wave clones peaking on day 37 were SARS-CoV-2 specific was not confirmed.

As regards this clonotype: Its antigen target is currently unknown. No quality values exist for individual bases; no much larger clone is one base distant.

Ficoll-Paque density gradient centrifugation was used to isolate PBMCs. V is shortened by 5 bases, J by 2 bases, and the region joining them spans 16 bases. CDR1 and CDR2 are read off the germline V gene (reference sequence) as SEHNR and FQNEAQ. The CDR3, from cysteine to phenylalanine, totals 15 residues. Only the CDR3 portion is preserved as DNA: 45 bases, with reading frame beginning at the first base. For sequencing, an Illumina NovaSeq 6000 was employed. TCRalpha and TCRbeta cDNA libraries were constructed by 5'RACE with constant-segment primers, with sample barcodes and unique molecular identifiers being introduced. Trizol reagent was used to extract RNA from every sample. The libraries were amplified in two PCR steps, and the second step added a second sample barcode and Illumina TruSeq adapters. The libraries were sequenced on an Illumina NovaSeq using 2 x 150 bp paired-end reads. The paper's processing steps were these. Reads were demultiplexed and collapsed into UMI-guided consensus sequences with migec v1.2.7. With mixcr v2.1.11, UMI consensuses were aligned to TRA and TRB V and J templates and assembled into clonotypes. Clonotypes were classified as expanded or contracted when called significant by both edgeR and NoisET, with noise models trained on biological replicates. For edgeR calls, a false discovery rate-adjusted p below 0.01 and a log2 fold-change threshold of 1 were applied. As an exploratory analysis of dynamics, max-normalized trajectories of the 1000 most abundant clonotypes were examined with PCA combined with hierarchical clustering. Separately sequenced CD4+ and CD8+ repertoires were used to assign a CD4 or CD8 phenotype to each responding clone. TCRdb reprocessing: public reads trimmed at Q25 with fastp, clones called with MiXCR, in-frame beta chains kept. Each CDR3 protein appears once, grouped with its most common genes and DNA. TCRdb, not the authors, supplied the V and J calls. This sample gives 300,000 to 400,000 distinct CDR3 sequences in total; roughly 15% of them show up just once. In total, the top ten clones hold approximately 21% of the sample.

The sequence joins TRBV7-9 to TRBJ2-7; the D gene could be TRBD1 or TRBD2, each one agreeing over 5 bases. The sequenced material came from PBMCs or a T cell subset sorted from them (not recorded which). This receptor was identified in a young man who had mild COVID-19 (a few samples of this study predate the infection). The sample titles of this study are shuffled in the database, so cell type and time point are left out; the donor was told from shared clones. The CDR3 protein sequence reads: CASSPSGREAYEQYF. The DNA reads TGTGCCAGCAGCCCATCGGGACGTGAAGCCTACGAGCAGTACTTC. Here the CDR3 is joined to the reference TRBV7-9 and TRBJ2-7 genes, and the full variable domain is: DTGVSQNPRHKITKRGQNVTFRCDPISEHNRLYWYRQTLGQGPEFLTYFQNEAQLEKSRLLSDRFSAERPKGSFSTLEIQRTEQGDSAMYLCASSPSGREAYEQYFGPGTRLTVT.